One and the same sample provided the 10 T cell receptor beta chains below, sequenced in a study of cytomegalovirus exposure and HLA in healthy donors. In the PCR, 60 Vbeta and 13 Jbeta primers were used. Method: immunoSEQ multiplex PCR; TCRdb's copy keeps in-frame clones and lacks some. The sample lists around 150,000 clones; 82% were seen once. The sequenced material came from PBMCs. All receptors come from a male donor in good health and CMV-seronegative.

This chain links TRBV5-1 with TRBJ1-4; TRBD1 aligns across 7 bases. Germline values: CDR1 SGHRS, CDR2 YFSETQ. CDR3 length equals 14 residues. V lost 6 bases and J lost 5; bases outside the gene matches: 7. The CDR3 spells CASTPGTANEKLFF. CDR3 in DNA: TGCGCCAGCACCCCCGGGACAGCGAATGAAAAACTGTTTTTT.

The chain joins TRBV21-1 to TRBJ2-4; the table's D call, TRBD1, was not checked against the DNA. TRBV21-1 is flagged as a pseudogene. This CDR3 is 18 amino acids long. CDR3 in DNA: TGTGCCAGCAGCGGATATAAAAAGGACAGGGGATTGGAAAACATTCAGTACTTC. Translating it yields CASSGYKKDRGLENIQYF.

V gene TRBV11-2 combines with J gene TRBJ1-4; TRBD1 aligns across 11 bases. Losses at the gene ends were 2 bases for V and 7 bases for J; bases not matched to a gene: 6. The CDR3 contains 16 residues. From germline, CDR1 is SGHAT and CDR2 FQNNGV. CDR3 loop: CASSLWGQGDSEKLFF. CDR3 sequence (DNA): TGTGCCAGCAGCTTATGGGGACAGGGGGACAGTGAAAAACTGTTTTTT.

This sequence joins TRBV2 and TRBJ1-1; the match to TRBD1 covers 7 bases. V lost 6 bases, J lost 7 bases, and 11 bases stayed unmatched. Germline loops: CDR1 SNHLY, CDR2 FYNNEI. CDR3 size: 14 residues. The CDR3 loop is CASSPDRENFEAFF. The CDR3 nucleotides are TGTGCCAGCAGCCCTGACAGGGAAAACTTTGAAGCTTTCTTT. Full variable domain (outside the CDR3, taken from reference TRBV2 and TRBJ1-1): EPEVTQTPSHQVTQMGQEVILRCVPISNHLYFYWYRQILGQKVEFLVSFYNNEISEKSEIFDDQFSVERPDGSNFTLKIRSTKLEDSAMYFCASSPDRENFEAFFGQGTRLTVV.

In DNA, the CDR3 is TGTGCCAGCAGTCTCTCGGGTGGAAGCACAGATACGCAGTATTTT. Its translation: CASSLSGGSTDTQYF. J is TRBJ2-3 and V is TRBV7-9; D is unresolved. The germline V and J ends were trimmed by 6 bases and 0 bases, with 13 bases remaining between them. Germline V gene data show CDR1 as SEHNR and CDR2 as FQNEAQ (reference sequence). This CDR3 is 15 amino acids long. The whole variable domain, filled in from reference TRBV7-9 and TRBJ2-3, reads DTGVSQNPRHKITKRGQNVTFRCDPISEHNRLYWYRQTLGQGPEFLTYFQNEAQLEKSRLLSDRFSAERPKGSFSTLEIQRTEQGDSAMYLCASSLSGGSTDTQYFGPGTRLTVL.

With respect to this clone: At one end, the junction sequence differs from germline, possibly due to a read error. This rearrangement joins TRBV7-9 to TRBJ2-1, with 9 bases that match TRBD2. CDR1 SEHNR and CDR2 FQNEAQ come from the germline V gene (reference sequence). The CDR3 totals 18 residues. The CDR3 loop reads CSSSLVPRAAGGYNEQFF. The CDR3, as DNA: TGTTCCAGCAGCTTAGTGCCCCGGGCAGCGGGAGGCTACAATGAGCAGTTCTTC.

The CDR3 here is CASSLRQRASYNEQFF. The CDR3 nucleotides read TGTGCCAGCAGCTTACGCCAGCGGGCGTCCTACAATGAGCAGTTCTTC. J is TRBJ2-1 and V is TRBV7-3; D is possibly TRBD2 (6 bases). Per the germline V gene, CDR1 is SGHTA and CDR2 is FQGTGA. The CDR3 runs 16 residues. Between the trimmed V and J ends, which lost 2 bases and 1 base, there was a span of 12 bases.

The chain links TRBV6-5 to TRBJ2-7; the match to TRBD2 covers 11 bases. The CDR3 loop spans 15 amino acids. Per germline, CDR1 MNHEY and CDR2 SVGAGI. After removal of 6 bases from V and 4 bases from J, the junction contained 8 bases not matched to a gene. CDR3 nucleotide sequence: TGTGCCAGCAGGGGCATGACTAGCGGGGATTACGAGCAGTACTTC. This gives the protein CASRGMTSGDYEQYF.

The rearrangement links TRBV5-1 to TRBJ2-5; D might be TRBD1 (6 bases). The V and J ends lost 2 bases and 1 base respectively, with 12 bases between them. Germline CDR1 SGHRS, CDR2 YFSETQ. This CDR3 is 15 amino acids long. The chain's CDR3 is CASSFTGQSQETQYF. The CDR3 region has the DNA TGCGCCAGCAGCTTTACTGGACAGAGCCAAGAGACCCAGTACTTC. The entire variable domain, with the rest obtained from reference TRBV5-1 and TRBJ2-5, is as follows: KAGVTQTPRYLIKTRGQQVTLSCSPISGHRSVSWYQQTPGQGLQFLFEYFSETQRNKGNFPGRFSGRQFSNSRSEMNVSTLELGDSALYLCASSFTGQSQETQYFGPGTRLLVL.

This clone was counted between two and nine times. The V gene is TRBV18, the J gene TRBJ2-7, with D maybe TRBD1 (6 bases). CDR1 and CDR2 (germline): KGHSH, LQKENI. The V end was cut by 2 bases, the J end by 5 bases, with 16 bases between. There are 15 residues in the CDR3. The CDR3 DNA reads TGTGCCAGCTCACCAAACCCAGGGGTGTCCCACGAGCAGTACTTC. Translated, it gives CASSPNPGVSHEQYF.